The 27 T cell receptor beta chains below were found in one sample sequenced in a study of blood T cell repertoires in COVID-19. This table comes from immunoSEQ multiplex PCR, and its TCRdb copy is limited to in-frame clones, with some not included. The table shows approximately 140,000 clones, with around 89% occurring only once. The specimen was peripheral blood. The source is a man between 65 and 79 years old with active COVID-19.

The V call is TRBV11-1, the J call TRBJ2-5, with 7 bases fitting TRBD2. The germline V gene has CDR1 SGHAT and CDR2 FQDESV (reference sequence). Unmatched junction bases numbered 15, after V lost 6 bases and J lost 5 bases. This CDR3 has 16 residues. This CDR3 is CASSRVPLAARETQYF. The DNA for the CDR3 is TGTGCCAGCAGTAGGGTCCCGCTAGCGGCCAGGGAGACCCAGTACTTC.

This clone appeared a few times. The rearrangement joins TRBV29-1 to TRBJ2-7, with D uncertain. The CDR3 loop spans 11 amino acids. Germline V CDR1 and CDR2: SQVTM, ANQGSEA. V gave up 4 bases and J gave up 4 bases, with 8 bases separating them. This chain's CDR3 is CSVAREYEQYF. The CDR3 DNA reads TGCAGCGTTGCCCGAGAATACGAGCAGTACTTC.

The V gene is TRBV19, the J gene TRBJ1-6, with 7 bases that match TRBD1. This CDR3 contains 15 residues. Unmatched junction bases numbered 5, after V lost 4 bases and J lost 5 bases. From germline, CDR1 is LNHDA and CDR2 SQIVND (reference sequence). The CDR3 nucleotides are TGTGCCAGTAGTACGAGAACAGGGGATAATTCACCCCTCCACTTT. It specifies CASSTRTGDNSPLHF.

This clone is a singleton in its sample. This chain connects TRBV30 to TRBJ1-2; 7 bases are shared with TRBD1. The ends lost 5 bases at V and 4 bases at J; junction bases unmatched: 4. This CDR3 is 12 amino acids long. Germline V gene lookup returns CDR1 GTSNPN and CDR2 SVGIG (reference sequence). In nucleotides, the CDR3 is TGTGCCTGGGACAGGGTGGGCTATGGCTACACCTTC. Amino acid sequence: CAWDRVGYGYTF. Filled out from reference TRBV30 and TRBJ1-2, the complete variable domain reads SQTIHQWPATLVQPVGSPLSLECTVEGTSNPNLYWYRQAAGRGLQLLFYSVGIGQISSEVPQNLSASRPQDRQFILSSKKLLLSDSGFYLCAWDRVGYGYTFGSGTRLTVV.

The CDR3 DNA sequence: TGTGCCAGCAGCCAAGATACGGGGGATGAAAAACTGTTTTTT. Amino acids: CASSQDTGDEKLFF. This chain uses TRBV4-2 with TRBJ1-4; perhaps TRBD1 as D (5 bases). V shed 0 bases and J shed 6 bases, with 8 bases lying between them. The V gene's germline CDR1 is LGHNA and CDR2 YNFKEQ. There are 14 residues in the CDR3.

As DNA, the CDR3 is TGTGCCAGCAGCGTAGAAGGGACAGGGATCCCCGGGGAGCTGTTTTTT. Protein sequence: CASSVEGTGIPGELFF. V is TRBV9 and J is TRBJ2-2, with 9 bases aligning to TRBD1. The CDR3 runs 16 residues. Trimming at V came to 0 bases and at J to 6 bases, leaving 6 bases not matched to a gene. CDR1 SGDLS and CDR2 YYNGEE come from the germline V gene. Drawing the rest from reference TRBV9 and TRBJ2-2, the complete variable domain is DSGVTQTPKHLITATGQRVTLRCSPRSGDLSVYWYQQSLDQGLQFLIQYYNGEERAKGNILERFSAQQFPDLHSELNLSSLELGDSALYFCASSVEGTGIPGELFFGEGSRLTVL.

The rearrangement links TRBV6-1 to TRBJ2-3; no definite D call. Germline assignment: CDR1 MNHNS and CDR2 SASEGT. This CDR3 comprises 14 residues. V was cut by 2 bases and J by 2 bases, with 8 bases left in between. The CDR3 sequence is CASSETSDTDTQYF. The DNA of the CDR3 is TGTGCCAGCAGTGAAACGTCAGACACAGATACGCAGTATTTT.

The V call is TRBV5-1, the J call TRBJ2-7, with 11 bases matching TRBD1. The CDR3 length is 14 residues. Germline-derived CDR1 and CDR2 are SGHRS and YFSETQ. Trimming cost V 6 bases and J 2 bases; bases outside gene matches: 4. CDR3 in amino acids: CASTSGQGAYEQYF. Written as DNA, the CDR3 is TGCGCCAGCACCTCGGGACAGGGGGCCTACGAGCAGTACTTC.

The genes are TRBV6-6 and TRBJ2-3; D uncertain. There are 14 residues in the CDR3. V lost 1 base and J lost 2, with 7 bases in between. Germline V gene data show CDR1 as MNHNY and CDR2 as SVGAGI (reference sequence). This CDR3 reads CASSYFQFTDTQYF. In DNA, the CDR3 is TGTGCCAGCAGTTACTTTCAGTTCACAGATACGCAGTATTTT.

The chain has TRBV27 and TRBJ1-4; D remains ambiguous. Trimming took off 6 bases at V and 5 bases at J, with 19 bases between the two ends. The germline gives CDR1 MNHEY, CDR2 SMNVEV (reference sequence). The CDR3 sequence is 16 residues long. CDR3 residues: CASSPSGTAGNEKLFF. The CDR3 region has the DNA TGTGCCAGCAGCCCATCCGGCACAGCTGGGAATGAAAAACTGTTTTTT.

This clone was seen more than once but under ten times. The J gene is TRBJ1-2, the V gene TRBV15, with a tentative D call TRBD1 (6 bases). The CDR3 runs 15 residues. CDR1 and CDR2 (germline): LNHNV, YYDKDF (reference sequence). Trimming left V 3 bases short and J 4 bases short, with 15 bases between. The CDR3 spells CATSSLRDKSYGYTF. CDR3 in DNA: TGTGCCACCAGCAGCCTCCGGGACAAGTCCTATGGCTACACCTTC.

This clone was recorded once. The CDR3 region has the DNA TGTGCCAGCTCACCCACAGGGGTCCCCTACGAGCAGTACTTC. Residues: CASSPTGVPYEQYF. The genes are TRBV18 and TRBJ2-7; TRBD1 agrees at 7 bases. This CDR3 comprises 14 residues. Germline CDR1 is KGHSH and CDR2 is LQKENI. Losses at the gene ends were 3 bases for V and 2 bases for J; bases not matched to a gene: 4.

This chain uses TRBV2 with TRBJ1-5, with D possibly matching TRBD1 (6 bases). The germline V and J ends were trimmed by 7 bases and 4 bases, with 17 bases remaining between them. CDR1 and CDR2 from the germline V gene are SNHLY and FYNNEI. This CDR3 has 15 residues. DNA for the CDR3: TGTGCCAGCAAGATAGGGCAGGGGCTGAATCAGCCCCAGCATTTT. This gives the protein CASKIGQGLNQPQHF.

V is TRBV6-2 or TRBV6-3 and J is TRBJ2-1; 7 bases line up with TRBD2. The CDR3 contains 15 residues. Germline V gene data show CDR1 as MNHEY and CDR2 as SVGEGT. V gave up 4 bases and J gave up 7 bases; unmatched junction bases: 10. CDR3 DNA sequence: TGTGCCAGCAGTTTTTTAGCGGGTTTGGAGAATGAGCAGTTCTTC. It is translated as CASSFLAGLENEQFF.

J is TRBJ2-5 and V is TRBV7-9; 8 bases align to TRBD1. J was trimmed by 6 bases and V by 7 bases; bases with no gene match: 10. This CDR3 has 14 residues. Germline V gene sequence: CDR1 SEHNR, CDR2 FQNEAQ (reference sequence). The CDR3 protein is CASIPRTGGKTQYF. As DNA, the CDR3 is TGTGCCAGCATCCCACGCACAGGGGGGAAGACCCAGTACTTC. The full variable domain, its missing parts supplied by reference TRBV7-9 and TRBJ2-5, is DTGVSQNPRHKITKRGQNVTFRCDPISEHNRLYWYRQTLGQGPEFLTYFQNEAQLEKSRLLSDRFSAERPKGSFSTLEIQRTEQGDSAMYLCASIPRTGGKTQYFGPGTRLLVL.

The chain recombines TRBV4-1 with TRBJ2-7; TRBD2 agrees at 12 bases. The germline V gene has CDR1 MGHRA and CDR2 YSYEKL. The CDR3 runs 15 residues. Unmatched junction bases numbered 3, after V lost 3 bases and J lost 3 bases. CDR3 residues: CASSQTSGSLYEQYF. Written as DNA, the CDR3 is TGCGCCAGCAGCCAGACTAGCGGGAGTCTCTACGAGCAGTACTTC.

V is TRBV30 and J is TRBJ2-7, with a weak D call TRBD2 (6 bases). The V gene lost 1 base and the J gene lost 7 bases, with 14 bases spanning the gap. Germline CDR1 is GTSNPN and CDR2 is SVGIG (reference sequence). The CDR3 totals 13 residues. CDR3: CAWSGGVRGEQYF. The CDR3 coding sequence is TGTGCCTGGAGTGGGGGAGTTCGGGGGGAGCAGTACTTC.

This clone was seen more than once but under ten times. This chain connects TRBV4-1 to TRBJ2-1; D gene uncertain. V was shortened by 4 bases and J by 4 bases, with 17 bases between the two germline ends. The germline CDR1 and CDR2 sequences are MGHRA and YSYEKL. The CDR3 is made up of 16 amino acids. The DNA of the CDR3 is TGCGCCAGCAGCCTTATAATGGGCGAAAAATACAATGAGCAGTTCTTC. Amino acid sequence: CASSLIMGEKYNEQFF.

The CDR3 DNA reads TGTGCCAGCAGCCGTGGGACTAGCGGGAGAAGGTTACCCGGGGAGCTGTTTTTT. Translation gives CASSRGTSGRRLPGELFF. The chain recombines TRBV7-2 with TRBJ2-2; TRBD2 matches 14 bases. V lost 5 bases and J lost 6; bases outside the gene matches: 11. The CDR3 is 18 amino acids. The V gene's germline CDR1 is SGHTA and CDR2 FQGNSA.

As to this clone: The sample holds other DNA sequences that translate to the same CDR3. This rearrangement joins TRBV6-5 to TRBJ1-1; 9 bases are shared with TRBD1. CDR1 and CDR2 from the germline V gene are MNHEY and SVGAGI. The CDR3 has 14 amino acids. The ends lost 7 bases at V and 2 bases at J; junction bases unmatched: 5. The CDR3 DNA follows: TGTGCCAGCACCTTGACAGGGGGTAACACTGAAGCTTTCTTT. Translating gives CASTLTGGNTEAFF.

V gene TRBV7-6 combines with J gene TRBJ1-3; D not certain. The V and J ends lost 4 bases and 0 bases respectively, with 13 bases between them. The CDR3 covers 16 residues. Germline values: CDR1 SGHVS, CDR2 FNYEAQ. The CDR3 spells CASSSGGSGSGNTIYF. CDR3 nucleotides: TGTGCCAGCAGCTCCGGAGGATCGGGCTCTGGAAACACCATATATTTT.

The V call is TRBV4-1, the J call TRBJ1-3; D uncertain. The CDR3 length is 15 residues. Germline CDR1 and CDR2: MGHRA and YSYEKL. V lost 1 base to trimming and J lost 2 bases, with 9 bases between them. The DNA of the CDR3 is TGCGCCAGCAGCCAAGCGGAGACGGCTGGAAACACCATATATTTT. This gives the protein CASSQAETAGNTIYF.

This chain joins TRBV19 and TRBJ1-1; D possibly corresponds to TRBD1 (5 bases). This CDR3 has 11 residues. Germline CDR1 and CDR2: LNHDA and SQIVND (reference sequence). Trimming took off 6 bases at V and 7 bases at J, with 9 bases between the two ends. The CDR3 sequence is CASRTGGEAFF. CDR3 nucleotides: TGTGCCAGTAGGACCGGGGGTGAAGCTTTCTTT.

The chain is built from TRBV12-3 or TRBV12-4 and TRBJ1-2; D unresolved. This CDR3 region has 13 residues. The V and J ends lost 4 bases and 4 bases respectively, with 10 bases between them. The CDR3 region has the DNA TGTGCCAGCAGTTCCAGGATCACCTATGGCTACACCTTC. Translated, it gives CASSSRITYGYTF.

The chain employs TRBV28 and TRBJ2-2; TRBD1 is a possible D gene (6 bases). V lost 6 bases and J 5 bases, leaving 16 bases between the germline ends. This CDR3 has 15 amino acids. In germline, CDR1 is MDHEN, CDR2 SYDVKM. The CDR3 here is CASRLMTGQTGELFF. The CDR3 coding sequence is TGTGCCAGCAGACTGATGACAGGCCAGACCGGGGAGCTGTTTTTT.

The chain employs TRBV6-4 and TRBJ1-2; TRBD1 aligns across 8 bases. V shed 0 bases, J shed 4 bases, and the junction held 4 bases outside the gene matches. This CDR3 spans 15 amino acids. The germline V gene has CDR1 MRHNA and CDR2 SNTAGT. In DNA form, the CDR3 reads TGTGCCAGCAGTGACTCCTCCGGGACAGGCTATGGCTACACCTTC. Translated, it gives CASSDSSGTGYGYTF.

V usage is TRBV19 and J usage is TRBJ2-1; TRBD1 is a possible D gene (6 bases). The CDR3 has 20 amino acids. CDR1 is LNHDA, CDR2 SQIVND, per germline (reference sequence). With 3 bases removed from V and 0 bases from J, the gap between germline ends came to 24 bases. The DNA of the CDR3 is TGTGCCAGTAGTATCTTCTTCGTGGGGCAGGGGCCAAGCTCCTACAATGAGCAGTTCTTC. This gives the protein CASSIFFVGQGPSSYNEQFF.